These 22 T cell receptor beta chains came from one sample sequenced in a study of T cell responses to AZD1222 COVID-19 vaccine (dated by TCRdb to about 2021). This sample's time point label indicates: about 28 days (+/-7) after the second vaccine dose. The library was produced with the immunoSEQ multiplex PCR assay. TCRdb re-hosts the immuneACCESS table, in-frame sequences only. Its copies lack some clones; in the studies checked, an unresolved V gene accounts for under half of them, and the cause for the rest is not known. In this sample the table shows about 4,800 clones, 70% to 90% of which occur a single time. The ten largest clonotypes hold roughly 5.2% of the sample. Sequences were derived from peripheral blood, sampled 28 days after the second AZD1222 dose. The receptors derive from an adult who received the AZD1222 COVID-19 vaccine.

V is TRBV27 and J is TRBJ2-3; D gene unclear. The CDR3 consists of 17 residues. V lost 1 base and J 4 bases, leaving 18 bases between the germline ends. The V gene's germline CDR1 is MNHEY and CDR2 SMNVEV (reference sequence). This CDR3 reads CASSLYRAPTLADTQYF. The CDR3, as DNA: TGTGCCAGCAGTTTATACCGGGCCCCAACCCTCGCAGATACGCAGTATTTT.

This clone was recorded only once. The V call is TRBV29-1, the J call TRBJ1-2, with 9 bases identical to TRBD1. The CDR3 is 15 amino acids. V lost 0 bases to trimming and J lost 5 bases; unmatched junction nucleotides: 7. Germline values: CDR1 SQVTM, CDR2 ANQGSEA. CDR3 nucleotides: TGCAGCGTTGAAGATGGGACCGGGACAGGGTATGGCTACACCTTC. Its protein is CSVEDGTGTGYGYTF.

On this clone itself: One end of the junction varies from germline; a read error may be responsible. The rearrangement joins TRBV7-3 to TRBJ2-7; possibly TRBD2 for D (5 bases). Germline CDR1 and CDR2: SGHTA and FQGTGA. This CDR3 region has 13 residues. CDR3 region: CTSSPGTSVEQYF. As DNA, the CDR3 is TGTACCAGCAGCCCAGGAACTAGTGTCGAGCAGTACTTC.

The chain couples TRBV2 to TRBJ2-1; perhaps TRBD2 as D (6 bases). V was clipped by 6 bases and J by 9 bases, with 15 bases between them. This CDR3 region has 13 residues. CDR1 SNHLY and CDR2 FYNNEI come from the germline V gene. CDR3 nucleotides: TGTGCCAGCAGGGAAATAGCGGACGCTGAGCAGTTCTTC. Residues: CASREIADAEQFF. The variable domain in full, with the rest retrieved from reference TRBV2 and TRBJ2-1, is EPEVTQTPSHQVTQMGQEVILRCVPISNHLYFYWYRQILGQKVEFLVSFYNNEISEKSEIFDDQFSVERPDGSNFTLKIRSTKLEDSAMYFCASREIADAEQFFGPGTRLTVL.

This chain joins TRBV5-4 and TRBJ2-3; a weak D match, TRBD2 (6 bases). This CDR3 has 16 amino acids. Germline V lookup: CDR1 SGHNT, CDR2 YYREEE (reference sequence). The V end was cut by 4 bases, the J end by 0 bases, with 15 bases between. CDR3: CASSAPSDYSTDTQYF. DNA of the CDR3: TGTGCCAGCAGCGCGCCTAGCGATTATAGCACAGATACGCAGTATTTT.

V usage is TRBV7-6 and J usage is TRBJ1-4, with 7 bases identical to TRBD1. Looked up from germline, CDR1 is SGHVS and CDR2 is FNYEAQ. The CDR3 covers 17 residues. V was clipped by 1 base and J by 2 bases; unmatched bases: 7. CDR3 bases: TGTGCCAGCAGCTTAGGACAGGGAAAAAGGACTAATGAAAAACTGTTTTTT. Amino acid sequence: CASSLGQGKRTNEKLFF.

The chain is built from TRBV21-1 and TRBJ2-7; the table's D call of TRBD2 was not tested on the DNA. TRBV21-1 corresponds to a pseudogene. This CDR3 region has 14 residues. This CDR3 reads CASTPSGGTYEQYF. The CDR3 DNA reads as TGTGCCAGCACCCCTTCCGGGGGGACCTACGAGCAGTACTTC.

The rearrangement joins TRBV19 to TRBJ2-7, with D perhaps TRBD1 (5 bases). From germline, CDR1 is LNHDA and CDR2 SQIVND (reference sequence). CDR3 size: 12 residues. The V and J ends lost 5 bases and 4 bases respectively, with 9 bases between them. The CDR3 DNA reads as TGTGCCAGTAGTCCTAGGGGATACGAGCAGTACTTC. Translating it yields CASSPRGYEQYF. Combining the CDR3 with reference TRBV19 and TRBJ2-7 gives the whole variable domain DGGITQSPKYLFRKEGQNVTLSCEQNLNHDAMYWYRQDPGQGLRLIYYSQIVNDFQKGDIAEGYSVSREKKESFPLTVTSAQKNPTAFYLCASSPRGYEQYFGPGTRLTVT.

The rearrangement joins TRBV21-1 to TRBJ2-7; TRBD1 is taken as the D call from the table, unchecked against the DNA. TRBV21-1 is labeled a pseudogene. This CDR3 is built from 17 residues. The CDR3 sequence is CASSKEVEGQGDYEQYF. The DNA for the CDR3 is TGTGCCAGCAGCAAAGAGGTCGAGGGACAGGGGGACTACGAGCAGTACTTC.

The V call is TRBV2, the J call TRBJ1-1; 11 nucleotides agree with TRBD1. This CDR3 is 14 amino acids long. CDR1 and CDR2 from the germline V gene are SNHLY and FYNNEI. Trimming cost V 8 bases and J 1 base; bases outside gene matches: 3. CDR3 in amino acids: CASSGTGGNTEAFF. DNA for the CDR3: TGTGCCAGCTCCGGGACAGGGGGGAACACTGAAGCTTTCTTT.

The rearrangement uses TRBV5-8 and TRBJ1-2, with D tentatively TRBD1 (5 bases). The V and J ends lost 10 bases and 4 bases respectively, with 17 bases between them. In germline, CDR1 is SGHTS, CDR2 YDEGEE. This CDR3 is 13 amino acids long. The CDR3 DNA sequence: TGTGCCCCGGAGTATGGGGACGGCTATGGCTACACCTTC. It is translated as CAPEYGDGYGYTF.

CDR3 region: CASSIEWAETQYF. The CDR3 region has the DNA TGCGCCAGCAGCATCGAATGGGCGGAGACCCAGTACTTC. The chain is built from TRBV5-1 and TRBJ2-5; D remains unclear. Trimming removed 4 bases at V and 5 bases at J, with 12 bases between. The germline V gene encodes CDR1 SGHRS and CDR2 YFSETQ. The CDR3 sequence is 13 residues long. Variable domain in full (rest from reference TRBV5-1 and TRBJ2-5): KAGVTQTPRYLIKTRGQQVTLSCSPISGHRSVSWYQQTPGQGLQFLFEYFSETQRNKGNFPGRFSGRQFSNSRSEMNVSTLELGDSALYLCASSIEWAETQYFGPGTRLLVL.

This chain joins TRBV19 and TRBJ1-3; no clear D gene. The CDR3 covers 15 residues. Trimming took 5 bases from V and 1 from J, leaving 12 bases between them. Looked up from germline, CDR1 is LNHDA and CDR2 is SQIVND (reference sequence). The CDR3, as DNA: TGTGCCAGTAGTCCTCATCAACGATCTGGAAACACCATATATTTT. Its protein is CASSPHQRSGNTIYF.

V gene TRBV7-2 combines with J gene TRBJ2-1; a possible D gene is TRBD1 (6 bases). Trimming stripped 5 bases from V and 7 bases from J, with 27 bases between. CDR1 SGHTA and CDR2 FQGNSA come from the germline V gene. This CDR3 spans 18 amino acids. The CDR3 loop reads CASSAQGRALRGKNEQFF. As DNA, the CDR3 is TGTGCCAGCAGCGCCCAGGGGCGGGCTCTAAGGGGTAAGAATGAGCAGTTCTTC.

The chain carries TRBV6-5 and TRBJ1-1; a weak D match, TRBD1 (5 bases). This CDR3 is built from 14 residues. V lost 2 bases, J lost 4 bases, and 11 bases lay in between. Germline V gene data show CDR1 as MNHEY and CDR2 as SVGAGI. The CDR3 region has the DNA TGTGCCAGCAGTTACCAGGGTATAGGCACTGAAGCTTTCTTT. Translated, it gives CASSYQGIGTEAFF.

This chain uses TRBV7-9 with TRBJ2-2; no clear D gene. Germline V gene lookup returns CDR1 SEHNR and CDR2 FQNEAQ (reference sequence). V was pared by 3 bases and J by 0 bases, with 14 bases between. The CDR3 spans 17 residues. The CDR3 bases are TGTGCCAGCAGCTTTAGCATGGGCAGACCGAACACCGGGGAGCTGTTTTTT. Translation gives CASSFSMGRPNTGELFF. The full variable domain, with the rest looked up from reference TRBV7-9 and TRBJ2-2, is DTGVSQNPRHKITKRGQNVTFRCDPISEHNRLYWYRQTLGQGPEFLTYFQNEAQLEKSRLLSDRFSAERPKGSFSTLEIQRTEQGDSAMYLCASSFSMGRPNTGELFFGEGSRLTVL.

This chain uses TRBV25-1 with TRBJ2-7; TRBD1 matches at 8 bases. Germline trimming cut 6 bases from V and 2 bases from J; bases unmatched to any gene: 3. This CDR3 is built from 13 residues. CDR1 is MGHDK and CDR2 is SYGVNS in the germline V gene. The CDR3 DNA reads TGTGCCAGCAGGAGGACAGGGCCCTACGAGCAGTACTTC. Translating it yields CASRRTGPYEQYF.

This chain connects TRBV29-1 to TRBJ2-7, with TRBD1 identical over 8 bases. The CDR3 spans 13 residues. V lost 7 bases to trimming and J lost 2 bases; unmatched junction nucleotides: 7. The germline V gene has CDR1 SQVTM and CDR2 ANQGSEA. CDR3 in amino acids: CSGRTGNPYEQYF. The DNA of the CDR3 is TGCAGCGGACGGACAGGGAACCCCTACGAGCAGTACTTC.

This clone has just one count. The chain carries TRBV5-1 and TRBJ2-7; no clear D gene. The V end was cut by 0 bases, the J end by 5 bases, with 3 bases between. This CDR3 has 11 residues. In germline, CDR1 is SGHRS, CDR2 YFSETQ. CDR3 sequence (DNA): TGCGCCAGCAGCTTGGGTGACGAGCAGTACTTC. Translating it yields CASSLGDEQYF.

The chain couples TRBV5-5 to TRBJ2-7; D may be TRBD2 (6 bases). The CDR3 runs 13 residues. Germline CDR1 SGHKS, CDR2 YYEKEE (reference sequence). Trimming took off 7 bases at V and 0 bases at J, with 11 bases between the two ends. The CDR3 coding sequence is TGTGCCAGCGGCATCGGGAGCTCCTACGAGCAGTACTTC. This gives the protein CASGIGSSYEQYF.

In this sample, this clone turned up a few times. The chain uses TRBV19 and TRBJ1-2; D possibly corresponds to TRBD1 (5 bases). This CDR3 is built from 13 residues. Deletions cut 7 bases from V and 8 bases from J, with 17 bases between. CDR1 and CDR2 from the germline V gene are LNHDA and SQIVND (reference sequence). The CDR3 reads CASKGDRGSGYTF. The DNA for the CDR3 is TGTGCCAGTAAAGGGGACCGGGGGTCGGGCTACACCTTC. The full variable domain, its missing parts supplied by reference TRBV19 and TRBJ1-2, is DGGITQSPKYLFRKEGQNVTLSCEQNLNHDAMYWYRQDPGQGLRLIYYSQIVNDFQKGDIAEGYSVSREKKESFPLTVTSAQKNPTAFYLCASKGDRGSGYTFGSGTRLTVV.

The chain employs TRBV7-8 and TRBJ1-3, with 8 bases that match TRBD1. With V trimmed by 5 bases and J by 7 bases, 13 bases remained unmatched. The CDR3 runs 16 residues. The V gene's germline CDR1 is SGHVS and CDR2 FQNEAQ. The DNA of the CDR3 is TGTGCCAGCAGCAGATCAAACAGGGGGAGAGGGAACACCATATATTTT. It is translated as CASSRSNRGRGNTIYF. The whole variable domain, remainder taken from reference TRBV7-8 and TRBJ1-3, is GAGVSQSPRYKVAKRGQDVALRCDPISGHVSLFWYQQALGQGPEFLTYFQNEAQLDKSGLPSDRFFAERPEGSVSTLKIQRTQQEDSAVYLCASSRSNRGRGNTIYFGEGSWLTVV.